This T cell receptor (beta chain) stems from a study of Tregs in tolerant kidney transplant recipients. Findings and caveats of the study: No direct test of biological reproducibility was done here.

Turning to this clone: Its antigen is unknown.

Measured with immunoSEQ multiplex PCR; TCRdb has only the in-frame clones, and not every one. The data contain more than 75,000 clones, roughly 93% of them singletons. This clonotype originated in a human donor who received a combined kidney and bone marrow transplant. Material: CD4+ T cells from blood, obtained before the transplant.

CDR3 amino acids: CASSNIETQYF. The DNA of the CDR3 is TGTGCCAGTAGTAACATCGAGACCCAGTACTTC. V gene TRBV19 combines with J gene TRBJ2-5; D remains unclear. V lost 4 bases to trimming and J lost 5 bases, with 5 bases between them. CDR3 length: 11 residues. Germline CDR1 reads LNHDA; CDR2 reads SQIVND (reference sequence).